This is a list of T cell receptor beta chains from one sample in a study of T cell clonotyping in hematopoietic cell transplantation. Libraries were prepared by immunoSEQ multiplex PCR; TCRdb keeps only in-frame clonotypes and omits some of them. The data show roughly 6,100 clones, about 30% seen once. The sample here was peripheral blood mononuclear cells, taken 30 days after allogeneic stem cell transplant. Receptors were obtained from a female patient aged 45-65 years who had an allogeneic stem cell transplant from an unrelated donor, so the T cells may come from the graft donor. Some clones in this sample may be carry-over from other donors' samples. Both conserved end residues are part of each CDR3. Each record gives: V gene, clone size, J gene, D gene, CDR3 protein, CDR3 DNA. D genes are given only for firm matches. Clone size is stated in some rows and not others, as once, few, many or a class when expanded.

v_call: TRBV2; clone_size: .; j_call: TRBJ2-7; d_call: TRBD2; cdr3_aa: CASRDSTSGSYGEQYF; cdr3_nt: TGTGCCAGCAGAGACAGTACTAGCGGGAGTTATGGCGAGCAGTACTTC
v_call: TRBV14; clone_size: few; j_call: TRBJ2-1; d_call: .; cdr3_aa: CASSLDSYNEQFF; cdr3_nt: TGTGCCAGCAGCCTCGACAGCTACAATGAGCAGTTCTTC
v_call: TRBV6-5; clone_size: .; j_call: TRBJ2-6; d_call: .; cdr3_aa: CASSYNLGTGANVLTF; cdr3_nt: TGTGCCAGCAGTTACAATTTGGGTACAGGGGCCAACGTCCTGACTTTC
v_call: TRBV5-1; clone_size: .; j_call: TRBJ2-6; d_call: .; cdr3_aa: CASSLEFDSGANVLTF; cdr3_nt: TGCGCCAGCAGCTTGGAGTTTGATTCTGGGGCCAACGTCCTGACTTTC
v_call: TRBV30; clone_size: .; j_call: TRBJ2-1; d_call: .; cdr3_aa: CAWSAVVEQFF; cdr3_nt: TGTGCCTGGAGTGCCGTCGTCGAGCAGTTCTTC
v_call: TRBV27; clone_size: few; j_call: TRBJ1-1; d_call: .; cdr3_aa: CASRRLTGTPEAFF; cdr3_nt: TGTGCCAGCAGACGATTGACAGGTACCCCCGAAGCTTTCTTT
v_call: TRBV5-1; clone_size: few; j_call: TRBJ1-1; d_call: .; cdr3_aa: CASSLWGGDTEAFF; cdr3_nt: TGCGCCAGCAGCTTATGGGGGGGGGACACTGAAGCTTTCTTT
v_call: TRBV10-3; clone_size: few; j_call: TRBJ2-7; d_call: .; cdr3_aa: CAISEVDEQYF; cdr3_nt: TGTGCCATCAGTGAGGTTGACGAGCAGTACTTC
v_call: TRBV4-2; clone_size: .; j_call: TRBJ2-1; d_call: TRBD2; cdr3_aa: CASSKTSVGVNEQFF; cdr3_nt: TGTGCCAGCAGCAAAACTAGCGTAGGAGTCAATGAGCAGTTCTTC
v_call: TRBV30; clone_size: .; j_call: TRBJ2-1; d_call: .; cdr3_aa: CAWSGGLEGEQFF; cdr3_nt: TGTGCCTGGAGTGGAGGGCTAGAAGGTGAGCAGTTCTTC